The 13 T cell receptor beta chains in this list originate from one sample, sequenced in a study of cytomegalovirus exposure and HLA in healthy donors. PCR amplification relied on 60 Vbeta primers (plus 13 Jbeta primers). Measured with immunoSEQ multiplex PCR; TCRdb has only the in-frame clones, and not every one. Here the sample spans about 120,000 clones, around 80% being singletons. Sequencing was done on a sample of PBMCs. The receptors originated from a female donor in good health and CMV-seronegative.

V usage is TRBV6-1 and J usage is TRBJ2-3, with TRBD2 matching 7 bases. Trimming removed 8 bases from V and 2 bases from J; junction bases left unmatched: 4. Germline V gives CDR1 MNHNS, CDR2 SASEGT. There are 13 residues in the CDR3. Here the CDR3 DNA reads TGTGCCAGCGGGGGGGACCCCACAGATACGCAGTATTTT. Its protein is CASGGDPTDTQYF.

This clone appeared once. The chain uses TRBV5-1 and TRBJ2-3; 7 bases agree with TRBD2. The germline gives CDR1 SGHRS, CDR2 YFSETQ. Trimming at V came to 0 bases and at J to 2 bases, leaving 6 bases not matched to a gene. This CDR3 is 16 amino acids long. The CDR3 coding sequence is TGCGCCAGCAGCTTGGCGAGCGGGACTAACACAGATACGCAGTATTTT. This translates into CASSLASGTNTDTQYF.

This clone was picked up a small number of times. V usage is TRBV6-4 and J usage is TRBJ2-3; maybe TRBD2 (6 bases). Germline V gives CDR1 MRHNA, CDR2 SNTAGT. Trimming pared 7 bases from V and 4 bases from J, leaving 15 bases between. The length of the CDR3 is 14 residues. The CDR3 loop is CASTSEGLPDTQYF. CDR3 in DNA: TGTGCCAGCACCTCGGAGGGCCTGCCAGATACGCAGTATTTT.

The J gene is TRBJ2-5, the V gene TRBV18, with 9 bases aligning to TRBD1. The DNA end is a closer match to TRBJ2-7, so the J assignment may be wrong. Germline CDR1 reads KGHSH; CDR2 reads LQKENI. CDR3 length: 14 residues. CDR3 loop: CASSPRTGVDEQYF. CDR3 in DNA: TGTGCCAGCTCACCAAGGACAGGGGTCGACGAGCAGTACTTC.

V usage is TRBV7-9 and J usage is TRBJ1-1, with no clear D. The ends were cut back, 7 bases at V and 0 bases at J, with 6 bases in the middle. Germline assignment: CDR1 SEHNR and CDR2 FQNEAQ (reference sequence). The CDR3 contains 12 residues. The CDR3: CASTDLNTEAFF. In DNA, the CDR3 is TGTGCCAGCACAGATCTGAACACTGAAGCTTTCTTT. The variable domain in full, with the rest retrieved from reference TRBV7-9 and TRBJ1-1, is DTGVSQNPRHKITKRGQNVTFRCDPISEHNRLYWYRQTLGQGPEFLTYFQNEAQLEKSRLLSDRFSAERPKGSFSTLEIQRTEQGDSAMYLCASTDLNTEAFFGQGTRLTVV.

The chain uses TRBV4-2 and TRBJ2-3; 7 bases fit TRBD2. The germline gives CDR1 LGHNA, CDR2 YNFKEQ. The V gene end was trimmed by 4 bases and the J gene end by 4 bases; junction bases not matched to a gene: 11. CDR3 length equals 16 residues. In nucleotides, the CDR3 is TGTGCCAGCAGCCCAACTCGTGGGCGGGGGTCAGATACGCAGTATTTT. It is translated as CASSPTRGRGSDTQYF.

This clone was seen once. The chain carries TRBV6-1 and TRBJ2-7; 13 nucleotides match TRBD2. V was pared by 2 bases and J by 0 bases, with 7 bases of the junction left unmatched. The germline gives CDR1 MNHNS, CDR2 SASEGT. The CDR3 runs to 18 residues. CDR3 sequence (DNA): TGTGCCAGCAGTGAATGGGAACTAGCGGGAGGGCTCTCCTACGAGCAGTACTTC. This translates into CASSEWELAGGLSYEQYF.

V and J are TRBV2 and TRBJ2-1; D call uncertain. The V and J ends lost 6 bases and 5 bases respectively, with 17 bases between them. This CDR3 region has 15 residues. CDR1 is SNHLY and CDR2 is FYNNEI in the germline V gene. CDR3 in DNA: TGTGCCAGCAGGAGACTTCTACCCGCGAACAATGAGCAGTTCTTC. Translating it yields CASRRLLPANNEQFF.

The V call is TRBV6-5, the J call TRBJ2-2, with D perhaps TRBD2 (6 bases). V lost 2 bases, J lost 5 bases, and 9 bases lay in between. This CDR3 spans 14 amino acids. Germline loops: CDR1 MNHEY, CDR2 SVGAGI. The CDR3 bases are TGTGCCAGCAGTTACGCGCGGGGAACCGGGGAGCTGTTTTTT. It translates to CASSYARGTGELFF.

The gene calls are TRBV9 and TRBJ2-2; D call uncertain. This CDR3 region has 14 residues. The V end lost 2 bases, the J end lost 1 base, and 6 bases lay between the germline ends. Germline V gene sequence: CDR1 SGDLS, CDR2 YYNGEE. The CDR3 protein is CASSVLGNTGELFF. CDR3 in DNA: TGTGCCAGCAGCGTTCTCGGGAACACCGGGGAGCTGTTTTTT.

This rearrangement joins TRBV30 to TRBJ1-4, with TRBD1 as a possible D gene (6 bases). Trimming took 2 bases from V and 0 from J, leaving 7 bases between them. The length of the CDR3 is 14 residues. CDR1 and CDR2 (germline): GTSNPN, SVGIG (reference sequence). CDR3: CAWSPGATNEKLFF. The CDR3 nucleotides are TGTGCCTGGAGTCCAGGGGCAACTAATGAAAAACTGTTTTTT.

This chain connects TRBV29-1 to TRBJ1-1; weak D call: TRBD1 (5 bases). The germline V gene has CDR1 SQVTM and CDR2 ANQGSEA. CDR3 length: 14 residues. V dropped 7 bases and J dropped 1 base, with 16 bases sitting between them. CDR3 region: CSALTTGWNTEAFF. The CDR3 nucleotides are TGCAGCGCCCTAACCACAGGCTGGAACACTGAAGCTTTCTTT.

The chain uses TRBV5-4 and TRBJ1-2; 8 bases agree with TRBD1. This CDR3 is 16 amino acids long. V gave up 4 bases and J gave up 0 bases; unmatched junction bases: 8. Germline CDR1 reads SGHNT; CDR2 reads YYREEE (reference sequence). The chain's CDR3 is CASSPGQGGANYGYTF. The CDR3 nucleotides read TGTGCCAGCAGCCCCGGACAGGGTGGAGCTAACTATGGCTACACCTTC.